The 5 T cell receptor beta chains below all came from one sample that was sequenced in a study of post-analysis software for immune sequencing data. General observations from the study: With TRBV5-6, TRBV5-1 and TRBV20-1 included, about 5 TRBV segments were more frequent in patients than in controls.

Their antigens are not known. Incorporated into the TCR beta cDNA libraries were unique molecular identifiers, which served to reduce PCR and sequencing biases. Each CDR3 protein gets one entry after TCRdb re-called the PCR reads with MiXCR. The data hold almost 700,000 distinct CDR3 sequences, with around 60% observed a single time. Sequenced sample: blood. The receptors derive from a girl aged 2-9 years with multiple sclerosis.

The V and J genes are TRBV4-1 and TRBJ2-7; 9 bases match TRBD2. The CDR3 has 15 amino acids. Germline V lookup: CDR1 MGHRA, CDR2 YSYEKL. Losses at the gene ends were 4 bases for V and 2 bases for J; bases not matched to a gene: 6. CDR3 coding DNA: TGCGCCAGCAGCCCAGCGGGAGGCCCTACCTACGAGCAGTACTTC. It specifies CASSPAGGPTYEQYF.

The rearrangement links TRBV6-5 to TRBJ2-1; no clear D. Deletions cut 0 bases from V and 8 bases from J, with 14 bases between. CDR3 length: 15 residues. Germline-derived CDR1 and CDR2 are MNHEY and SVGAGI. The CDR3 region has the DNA TGTGCCAGCAGTTACTCGTGGAGCCCCAGCCATGAGCAGTTCTTC. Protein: CASSYSWSPSHEQFF.

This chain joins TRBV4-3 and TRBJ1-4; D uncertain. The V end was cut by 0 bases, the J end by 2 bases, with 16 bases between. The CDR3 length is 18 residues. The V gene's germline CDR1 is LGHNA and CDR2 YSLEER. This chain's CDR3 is CASSQDAISYATNEKLFF. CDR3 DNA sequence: TGCGCCAGCAGCCAAGATGCGATTTCTTACGCGACTAATGAAAAACTGTTTTTT.

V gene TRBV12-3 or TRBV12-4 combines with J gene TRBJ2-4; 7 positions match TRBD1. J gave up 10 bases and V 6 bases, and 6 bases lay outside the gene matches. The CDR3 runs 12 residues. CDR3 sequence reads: CASRTGQLIQYF. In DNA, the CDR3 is TGTGCCAGCAGGACGGGACAGCTAATTCAGTACTTC.

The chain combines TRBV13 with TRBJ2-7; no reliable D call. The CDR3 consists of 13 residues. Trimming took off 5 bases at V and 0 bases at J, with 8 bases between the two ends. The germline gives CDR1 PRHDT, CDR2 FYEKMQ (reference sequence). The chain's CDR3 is CASSQKISYEQYF. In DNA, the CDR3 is TGTGCCAGCAGCCAAAAAATCTCCTACGAGCAGTACTTC.